Detailed here is one TCR beta chain. V lost 4 bases and J 0 bases, leaving 13 bases between the germline ends. Germline V gene data show CDR1 as SGHDT and CDR2 as YYEEEE. The CDR3 is 16 residues long. Using immunoSEQ multiplex PCR, the repertoire was profiled, and TCRdb retains in-frame clones only, with some absent. The top ten hold roughly 5% of the sample, which has approximately 32,000 clones, around 90% seen once. This sample is part of a study of blood T cell repertoires in COVID-19. This sequence joins TRBV5-6 and TRBJ2-2; the D gene is possibly TRBD1 (6 bases). The sequencing input was peripheral blood. This TCR came from a woman in her 70s with active COVID-19. The CDR3 protein is CASSKTGNPNTGELFF. The CDR3 DNA is TGTGCCAGCAGCAAAACAGGGAACCCGAACACCGGGGAGCTGTTTTTT.